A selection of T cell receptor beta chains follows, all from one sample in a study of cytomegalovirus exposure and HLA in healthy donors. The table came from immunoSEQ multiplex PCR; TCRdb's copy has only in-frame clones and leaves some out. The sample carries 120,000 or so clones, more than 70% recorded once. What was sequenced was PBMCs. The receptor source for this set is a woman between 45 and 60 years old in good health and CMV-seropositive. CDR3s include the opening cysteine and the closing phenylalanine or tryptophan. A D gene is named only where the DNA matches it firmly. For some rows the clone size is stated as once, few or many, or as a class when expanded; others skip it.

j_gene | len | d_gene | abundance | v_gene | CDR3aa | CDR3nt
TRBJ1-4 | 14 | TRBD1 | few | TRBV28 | CATEGAPTNEKLFF | TGTGCCACCGAGGGGGCACCAACTAATGAAAAACTGTTTTTT
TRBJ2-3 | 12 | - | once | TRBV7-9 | CASSPITDTQYF | TGTGCCAGCAGCCCCATCACAGATACGCAGTATTTT
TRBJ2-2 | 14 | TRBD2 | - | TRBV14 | CASSGTINTGELFF | TGTGCCAGCAGCGGGACTATTAACACCGGGGAGCTGTTTTTT
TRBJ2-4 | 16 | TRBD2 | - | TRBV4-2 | CASSQDGLAGGSIQYF | TGTGCCAGCAGCCAAGATGGACTAGCGGGAGGCTCCATTCAGTACTTC
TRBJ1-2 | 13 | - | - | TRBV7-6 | CASSVGVGYGYTF | TGTGCCAGCAGCGTCGGGGTCGGCTATGGCTACACCTTC
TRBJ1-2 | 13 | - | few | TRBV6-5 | CASRSGHPYGYTF | TGTGCCAGCAGGAGTGGACACCCCTATGGCTACACCTTC
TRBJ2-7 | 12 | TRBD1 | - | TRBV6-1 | CASNQDRAEQYF | TGTGCCAGCAATCAGGACAGGGCCGAGCAGTACTTC
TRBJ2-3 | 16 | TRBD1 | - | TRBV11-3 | CASSKGTGKGADTQYF | TGTGCCAGCAGCAAAGGGACAGGGAAAGGGGCAGATACGCAGTATTTT
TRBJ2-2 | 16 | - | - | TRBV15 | CATRRIGQGKTGELFF | TGTGCCACCAGAAGAATCGGGCAGGGGAAAACCGGGGAGCTGTTTTTT
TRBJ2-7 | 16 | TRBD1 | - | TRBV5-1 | CASSWGPDRGFYEQYF | TGCGCCAGCAGCTGGGGGCCGGACAGGGGTTTCTACGAGCAGTACTTC
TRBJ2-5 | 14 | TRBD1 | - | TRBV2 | CASKLTGGEETQYF | TGTGCCAGCAAATTGACAGGGGGCGAAGAGACCCAGTACTTC
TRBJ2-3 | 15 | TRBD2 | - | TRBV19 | CAVSLGAGDTDTQYF | TGTGCCGTTTCACTCGGAGCGGGGGACACAGATACGCAGTATTTT
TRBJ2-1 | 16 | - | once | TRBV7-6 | CASSPHALAFINEQFF | TGTGCCAGCAGCCCCCATGCACTAGCCTTTATCAATGAGCAGTTCTTC
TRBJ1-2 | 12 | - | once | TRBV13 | CASSLRDYGYTF | TGTGCCAGCAGCCTCAGGGACTATGGCTACACCTTC
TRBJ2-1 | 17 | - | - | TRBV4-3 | CASSHKTVSQGGNEQFF | TGCGCCAGCAGCCACAAAACAGTGAGCCAAGGGGGCAATGAGCAGTTCTTC
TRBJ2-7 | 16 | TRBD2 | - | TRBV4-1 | CASSQEVTSGADEQYF | TGCGCCAGCAGCCAAGAGGTGACTAGCGGGGCGGACGAGCAGTACTTC
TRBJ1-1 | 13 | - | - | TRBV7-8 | CASSTWDTREAFF | TGTGCCAGCAGCACCTGGGACACCCGTGAAGCTTTCTTT
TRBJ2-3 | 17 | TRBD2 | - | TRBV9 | CASSAGGLAGGTDTQYF | TGTGCCAGCAGCGCTGGGGGACTAGCGGGAGGGACAGATACGCAGTATTTT
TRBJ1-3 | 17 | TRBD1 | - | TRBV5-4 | CASSLGTGSNSGNTIYF | TGTGCCAGCAGCTTGGGGACAGGGAGTAACTCTGGAAACACCATATATTTT
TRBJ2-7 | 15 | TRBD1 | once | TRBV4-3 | CASSPDRDRGHEQYF | TGCGCCAGCAGCCCTGACCGGGACAGGGGACACGAGCAGTACTTC
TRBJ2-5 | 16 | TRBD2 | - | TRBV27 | CASSPPGTSNEETQYF | TGTGCCAGCAGTCCCCCCGGGACTAGTAATGAAGAGACCCAGTACTTC
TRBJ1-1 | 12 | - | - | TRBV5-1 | CASSLRGTEAFF | TGCGCCAGCAGCTTAAGGGGGACTGAAGCTTTCTTT
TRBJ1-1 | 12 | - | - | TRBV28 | CASSSIKSEAFF | TGTGCCAGCAGCTCCATCAAGAGTGAAGCTTTCTTT
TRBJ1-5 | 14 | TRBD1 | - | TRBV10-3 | CAISPTGGNQPQHF | TGTGCCATCAGTCCTACAGGGGGGAATCAGCCCCAGCATTTT
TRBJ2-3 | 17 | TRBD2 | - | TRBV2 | CARTGLAGGTSTDTQYF | TGTGCCAGAACTGGACTAGCGGGGGGGACTAGCACAGATACGCAGTATTTT
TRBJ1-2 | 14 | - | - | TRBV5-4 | CASSLGDTTYGYTF | TGTGCCAGCAGCTTGGGGGACACGACCTATGGCTACACCTTC
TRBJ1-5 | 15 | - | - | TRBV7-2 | CASSLGQYSNQPQHF | TGTGCCAGCAGCTTGGGACAATATAGCAATCAGCCCCAGCATTTT
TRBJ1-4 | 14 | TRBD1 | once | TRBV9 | CASSVGQGDEKLFF | TGTGCCAGCAGCGTGGGACAGGGGGATGAAAAACTGTTTTTT
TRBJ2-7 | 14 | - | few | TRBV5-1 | CASSSRTASYEQYF | TGCGCCAGCAGCTCCCGGACAGCCTCCTACGAGCAGTACTTC
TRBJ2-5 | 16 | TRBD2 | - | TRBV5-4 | CASSPIAGGVQETQYF | TGTGCCAGCAGCCCAATAGCGGGGGGGGTCCAAGAGACCCAGTACTTC
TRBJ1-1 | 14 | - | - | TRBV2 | CASSEAPEITEAFF | TGTGCCAGCAGTGAAGCGCCCGAGATTACTGAAGCTTTCTTT
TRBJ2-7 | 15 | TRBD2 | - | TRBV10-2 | CASSEWAAGGHEQYF | TGCGCCAGCAGTGAGTGGGCCGCGGGGGGCCACGAGCAGTACTTC
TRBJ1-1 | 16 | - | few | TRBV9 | CASSISSGALDTEAFF | TGTGCCAGCAGCATTTCTAGCGGGGCTCTCGACACTGAAGCTTTCTTT
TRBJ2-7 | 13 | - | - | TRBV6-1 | CASRSRDSYEQYF | TGTGCCAGCAGATCCCGAGACTCCTACGAGCAGTACTTC
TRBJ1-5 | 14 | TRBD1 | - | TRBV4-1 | CASSQGQGVQPQHF | TGCGCCAGCAGCCAAGGACAGGGTGTGCAGCCCCAGCATTTT
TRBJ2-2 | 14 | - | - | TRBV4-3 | CASSHVQGVGELFF | TGCGCCAGCAGCCATGTACAGGGTGTCGGGGAGCTGTTTTTT
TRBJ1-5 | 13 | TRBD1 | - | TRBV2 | CASIRDRNQPQHF | TGTGCCAGCATACGGGACAGAAATCAGCCCCAGCATTTT
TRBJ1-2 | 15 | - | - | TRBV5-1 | CASSLSGQADNGYTF | TGCGCCAGCAGCTTGAGTGGGCAGGCTGATAATGGCTACACCTTC
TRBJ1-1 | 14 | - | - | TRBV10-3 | CAISEESLNTEAFF | TGTGCCATCAGTGAGGAGAGTTTGAACACTGAAGCTTTCTTT
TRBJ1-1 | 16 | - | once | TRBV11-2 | CASSLLLVASNTEAFF | TGTGCCAGCAGCCTCCTATTGGTCGCGTCGAACACTGAAGCTTTCTTT
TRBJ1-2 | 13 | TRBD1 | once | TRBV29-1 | CSVVLAGGYGYTF | TGCAGCGTTGTGTTGGCAGGGGGCTATGGCTACACCTTC
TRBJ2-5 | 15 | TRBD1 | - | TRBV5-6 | CASSWVGTEKETQYF | TGTGCCAGCAGCTGGGTCGGGACAGAGAAAGAGACCCAGTACTTC
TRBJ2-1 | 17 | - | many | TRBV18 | CASSPHSPAAANNEQFF | TGTGCCAGCTCACCTCATAGTCCCGCGGCGGCTAACAATGAGCAGTTCTTC
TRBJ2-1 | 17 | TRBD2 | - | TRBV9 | CASTPAGGPSSYNEQFF | TGTGCCAGCACCCCCGCGGGAGGGCCGAGCTCCTACAATGAGCAGTTCTTC
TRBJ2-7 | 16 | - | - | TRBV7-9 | CASSSHSITGNYEQYF | TGTGCCAGCAGCTCGCACAGCATCACAGGTAACTACGAGCAGTACTTC
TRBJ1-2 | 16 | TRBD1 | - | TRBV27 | CASSSRLGGPNYGYTF | TGTGCCAGCAGTTCTCGCTTAGGGGGCCCTAACTATGGCTACACCTTC
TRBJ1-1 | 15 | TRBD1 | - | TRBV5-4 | CASSLISRGQTEAFF | TGTGCCAGCAGCTTGATTAGCAGGGGGCAAACTGAAGCTTTCTTT
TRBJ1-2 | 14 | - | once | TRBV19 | CASSIDLYETSYTF | TGTGCCAGTAGTATAGATCTATACGAGACAAGCTACACCTTC